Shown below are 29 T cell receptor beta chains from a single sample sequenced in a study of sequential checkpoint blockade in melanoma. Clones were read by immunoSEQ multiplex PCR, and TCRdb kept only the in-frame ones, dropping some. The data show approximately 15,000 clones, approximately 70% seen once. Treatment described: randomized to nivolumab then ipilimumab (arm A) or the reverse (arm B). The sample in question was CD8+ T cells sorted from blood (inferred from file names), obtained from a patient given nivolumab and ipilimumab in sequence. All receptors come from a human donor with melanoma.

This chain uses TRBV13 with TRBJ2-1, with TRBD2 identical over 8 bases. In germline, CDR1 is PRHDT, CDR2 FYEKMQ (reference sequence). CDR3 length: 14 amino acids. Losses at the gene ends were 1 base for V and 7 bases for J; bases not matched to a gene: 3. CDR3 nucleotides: TGTGCCAGCAGCTTAGCGGGAGGGCCGAATGAGCAGTTCTTC. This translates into CASSLAGGPNEQFF.

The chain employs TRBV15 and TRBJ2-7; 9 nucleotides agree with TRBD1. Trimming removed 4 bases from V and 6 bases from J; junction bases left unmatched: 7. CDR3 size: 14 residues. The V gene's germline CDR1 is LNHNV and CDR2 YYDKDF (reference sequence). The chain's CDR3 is CATSIYRQGVEQYF. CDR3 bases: TGTGCCACCAGCATTTACAGACAGGGGGTCGAGCAGTACTTC.

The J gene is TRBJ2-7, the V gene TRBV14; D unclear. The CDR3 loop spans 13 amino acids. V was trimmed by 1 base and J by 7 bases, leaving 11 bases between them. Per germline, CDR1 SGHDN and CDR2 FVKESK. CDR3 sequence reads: CASSQGTLLEQYF. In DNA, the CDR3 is TGTGCCAGCAGCCAAGGAACTTTACTAGAGCAGTACTTC.

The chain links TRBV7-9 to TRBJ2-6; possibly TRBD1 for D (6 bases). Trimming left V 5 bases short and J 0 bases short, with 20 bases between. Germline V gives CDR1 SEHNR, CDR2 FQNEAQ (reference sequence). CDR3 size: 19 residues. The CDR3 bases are TGTGCCAGCAGCCCATTACGGGGACAAGGTTACTCTGGGGCCAACGTCCTGACTTTC. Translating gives CASSPLRGQGYSGANVLTF.

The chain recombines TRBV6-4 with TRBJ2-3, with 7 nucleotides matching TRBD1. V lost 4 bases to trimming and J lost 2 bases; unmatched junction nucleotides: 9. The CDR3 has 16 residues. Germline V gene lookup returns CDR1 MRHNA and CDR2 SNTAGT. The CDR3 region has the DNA TGTGCCAGCAGTGTCCCCGGACAGGCTTCCACAGATACGCAGTATTTT. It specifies CASSVPGQASTDTQYF.

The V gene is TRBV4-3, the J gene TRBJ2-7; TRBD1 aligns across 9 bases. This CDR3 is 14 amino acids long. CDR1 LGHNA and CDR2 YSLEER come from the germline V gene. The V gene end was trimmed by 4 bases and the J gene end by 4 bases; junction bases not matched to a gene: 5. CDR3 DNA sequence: TGCGCCAGCAGCCCCGGGACAGGGCTTTACGAGCAGTACTTC. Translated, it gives CASSPGTGLYEQYF.

As DNA, the CDR3 is TGTGCCCTAGACGTTACCGGGACAGGGGAGGGGGGCAATCAGCCCCAGCATTTT. As protein: CALDVTGTGEGGNQPQHF. V is TRBV19 and J is TRBJ1-5; 10 nucleotides align to TRBD1. Germline CDR1 and CDR2: LNHDA and SQIVND (reference sequence). The CDR3 runs 18 residues. Trimming at V came to 11 bases and at J to 2 bases, leaving 18 bases not matched to a gene.

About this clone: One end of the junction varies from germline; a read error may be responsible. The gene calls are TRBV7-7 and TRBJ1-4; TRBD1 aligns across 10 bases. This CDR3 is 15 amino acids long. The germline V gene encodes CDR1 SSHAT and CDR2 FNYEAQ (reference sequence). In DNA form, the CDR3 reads TGTGCTAGCAGCGTGACAGGGGGCTTAAATGAAAAACTGTTTTTT. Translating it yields CASSVTGGLNEKLFF.

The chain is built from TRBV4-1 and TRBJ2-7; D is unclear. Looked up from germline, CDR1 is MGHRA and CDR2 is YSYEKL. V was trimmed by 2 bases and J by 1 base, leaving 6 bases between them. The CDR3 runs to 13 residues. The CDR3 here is CASSQTQSYEQYF. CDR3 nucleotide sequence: TGCGCCAGCAGCCAAACACAGTCCTACGAGCAGTACTTC.

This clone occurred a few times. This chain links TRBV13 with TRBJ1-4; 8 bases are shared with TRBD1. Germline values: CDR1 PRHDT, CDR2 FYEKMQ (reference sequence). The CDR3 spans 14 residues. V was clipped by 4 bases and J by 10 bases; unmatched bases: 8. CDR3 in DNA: TGTGCCAGCAGCTCCCGAGACAGGGGTGGAAAACTGTTTTTT. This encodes CASSSRDRGGKLFF.

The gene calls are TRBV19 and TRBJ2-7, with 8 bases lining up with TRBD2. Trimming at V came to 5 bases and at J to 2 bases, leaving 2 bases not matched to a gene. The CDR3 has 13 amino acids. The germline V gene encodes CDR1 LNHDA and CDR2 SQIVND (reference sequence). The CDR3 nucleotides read TGTGCCAGTAGTTTTAGCGGGACCTACGAGCAGTACTTC. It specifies CASSFSGTYEQYF.

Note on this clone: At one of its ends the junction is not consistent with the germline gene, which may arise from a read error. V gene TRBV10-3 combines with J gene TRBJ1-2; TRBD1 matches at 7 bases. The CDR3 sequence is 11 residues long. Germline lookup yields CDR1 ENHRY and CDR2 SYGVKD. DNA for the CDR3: TGTGCCATCAGTGAGTCGGCAGGGACAGCTTTC. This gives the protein CAISESAGTAF.

The DNA for the CDR3 is TGTGCCAGCACCAAGGGGCAGGGGGCCGGAAACACCATATATTTT. It is translated as CASTKGQGAGNTIYF. The chain recombines TRBV2 with TRBJ1-3; 8 bases line up with TRBD1. CDR1 and CDR2 from the germline V gene are SNHLY and FYNNEI. J lost 4 bases, V lost 7 bases, and 9 bases had no gene match. The CDR3 totals 15 residues.

The CDR3 coding sequence is TGTGCCAGCAGCTTGGGCAGGGTCACTGAAGCTTTCTTT. It specifies CASSLGRVTEAFF. The chain joins TRBV5-8 to TRBJ1-1, with D possibly being TRBD1 (5 bases). Germline V gene lookup returns CDR1 SGHTS and CDR2 YDEGEE. Trimming pared 0 bases from V and 4 bases from J, leaving 7 bases between. The CDR3 runs to 13 residues.

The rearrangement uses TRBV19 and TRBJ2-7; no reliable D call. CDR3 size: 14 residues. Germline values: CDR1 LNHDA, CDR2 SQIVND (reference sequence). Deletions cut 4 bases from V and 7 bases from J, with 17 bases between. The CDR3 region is CASSTPGPLREQYF. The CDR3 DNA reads TGTGCCAGTAGTACCCCCGGCCCGTTGAGGGAGCAGTACTTC.

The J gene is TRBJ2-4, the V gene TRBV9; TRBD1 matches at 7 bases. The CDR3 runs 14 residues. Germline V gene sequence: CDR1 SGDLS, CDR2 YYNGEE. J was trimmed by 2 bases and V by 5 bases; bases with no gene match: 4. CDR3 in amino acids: CASSETGSKNIQYF. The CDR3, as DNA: TGTGCCAGCAGTGAGACAGGGTCCAAAAACATTCAGTACTTC.

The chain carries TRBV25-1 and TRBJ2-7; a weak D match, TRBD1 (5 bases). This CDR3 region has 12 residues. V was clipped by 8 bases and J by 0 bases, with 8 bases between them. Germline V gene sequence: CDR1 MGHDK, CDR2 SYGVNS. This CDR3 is CASGADSYEQYF. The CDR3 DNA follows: TGTGCCAGCGGGGCCGACTCCTACGAGCAGTACTTC.

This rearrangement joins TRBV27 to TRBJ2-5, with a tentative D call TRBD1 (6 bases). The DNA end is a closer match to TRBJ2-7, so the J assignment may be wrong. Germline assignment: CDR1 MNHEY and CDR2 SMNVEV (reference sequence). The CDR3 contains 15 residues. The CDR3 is CASSLSQGNPYEQYF. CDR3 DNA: TGTGCCAGCAGTCTCAGTCAGGGGAATCCCTACGAGCAGTACTTC.

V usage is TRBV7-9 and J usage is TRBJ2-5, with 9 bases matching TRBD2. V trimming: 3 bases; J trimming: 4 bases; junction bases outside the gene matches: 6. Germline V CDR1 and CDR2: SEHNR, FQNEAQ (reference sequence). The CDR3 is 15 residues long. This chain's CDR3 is CASSLFGGGAETQYF. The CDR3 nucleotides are TGTGCCAGCAGCTTGTTTGGCGGGGGGGCAGAGACCCAGTACTTC.

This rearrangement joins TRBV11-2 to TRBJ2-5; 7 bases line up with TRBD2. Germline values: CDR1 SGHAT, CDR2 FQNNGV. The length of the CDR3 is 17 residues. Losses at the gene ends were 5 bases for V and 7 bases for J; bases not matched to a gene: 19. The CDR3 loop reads CASSPEVGAGRAGTQYF. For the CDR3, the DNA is TGTGCCAGCAGCCCCGAGGTGGGAGCGGGAAGAGCGGGGACCCAGTACTTC.

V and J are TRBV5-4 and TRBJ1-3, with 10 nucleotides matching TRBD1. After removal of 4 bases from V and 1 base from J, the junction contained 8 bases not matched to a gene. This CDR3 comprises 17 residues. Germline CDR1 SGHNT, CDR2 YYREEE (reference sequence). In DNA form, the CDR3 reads TGTGCCAGCAGCCAAATGACAGGGGGCAATTCTGGAAACACCATATATTTT. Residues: CASSQMTGGNSGNTIYF.

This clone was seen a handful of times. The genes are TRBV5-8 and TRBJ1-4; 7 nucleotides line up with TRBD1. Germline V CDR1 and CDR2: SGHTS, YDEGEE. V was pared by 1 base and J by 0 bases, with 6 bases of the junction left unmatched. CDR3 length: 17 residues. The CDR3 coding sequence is TGTGCCAGCAGCTTGTATGGACAGGATGCAACTAATGAAAAACTGTTTTTT. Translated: CASSLYGQDATNEKLFF. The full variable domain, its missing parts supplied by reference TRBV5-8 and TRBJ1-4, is EAGVTQSPTHLIKTRGQQATLRCSPISGHTSVYWYQQALGLGLQFLLWYDEGEERNRGNFPPRFSGRQFPNYSSELNVNALELEDSALYLCASSLYGQDATNEKLFFGSGTQLSVL.

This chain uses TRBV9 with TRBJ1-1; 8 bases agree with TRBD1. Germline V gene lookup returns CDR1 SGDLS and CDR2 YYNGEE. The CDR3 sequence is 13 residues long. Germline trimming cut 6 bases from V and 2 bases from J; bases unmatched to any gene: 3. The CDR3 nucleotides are TGTGCCAGCATTGGACAGGGAAACACTGAAGCTTTCTTT. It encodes CASIGQGNTEAFF.

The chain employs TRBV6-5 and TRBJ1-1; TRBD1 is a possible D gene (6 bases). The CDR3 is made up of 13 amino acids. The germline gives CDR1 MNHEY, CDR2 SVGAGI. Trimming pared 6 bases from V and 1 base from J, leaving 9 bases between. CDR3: CASRKGGNTEAFF. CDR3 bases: TGTGCCAGCAGGAAAGGGGGGAACACTGAAGCTTTCTTT.

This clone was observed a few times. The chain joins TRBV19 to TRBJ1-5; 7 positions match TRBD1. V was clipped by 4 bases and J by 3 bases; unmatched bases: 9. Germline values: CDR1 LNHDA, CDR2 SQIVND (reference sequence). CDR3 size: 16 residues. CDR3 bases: TGTGCCAGTAGTAGAGGGGACAGTCCCTTCAATCAGCCCCAGCATTTT. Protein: CASSRGDSPFNQPQHF.

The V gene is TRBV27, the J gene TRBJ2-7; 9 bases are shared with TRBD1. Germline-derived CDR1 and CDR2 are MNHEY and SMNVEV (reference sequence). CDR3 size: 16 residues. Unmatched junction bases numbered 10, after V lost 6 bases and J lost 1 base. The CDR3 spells CASRINTGGGSYEQYF. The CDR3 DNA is TGTGCCAGCAGAATTAACACAGGGGGCGGTTCCTACGAGCAGTACTTC.

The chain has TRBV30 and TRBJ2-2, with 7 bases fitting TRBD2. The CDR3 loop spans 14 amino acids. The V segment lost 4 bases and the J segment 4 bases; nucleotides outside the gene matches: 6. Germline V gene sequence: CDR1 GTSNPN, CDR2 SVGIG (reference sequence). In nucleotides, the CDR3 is TGTGCCTGGATGCCAGCGGGGTTCACCGGGGAGCTGTTTTTT. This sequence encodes CAWMPAGFTGELFF.

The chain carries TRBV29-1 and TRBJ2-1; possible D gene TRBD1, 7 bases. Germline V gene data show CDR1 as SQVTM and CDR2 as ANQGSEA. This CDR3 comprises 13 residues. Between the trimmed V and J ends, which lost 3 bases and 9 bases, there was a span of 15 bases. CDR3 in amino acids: CSVDPPGGSEQFF. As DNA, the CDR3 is TGCAGCGTTGACCCCCCAGGGGGGAGTGAGCAGTTCTTC.

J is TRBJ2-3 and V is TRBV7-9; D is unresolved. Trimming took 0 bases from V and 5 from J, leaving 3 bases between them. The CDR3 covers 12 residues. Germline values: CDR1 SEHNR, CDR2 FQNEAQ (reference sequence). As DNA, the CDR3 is TGTGCCAGCAGCTTAGCCTTAGATACGCAGTATTTT. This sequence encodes CASSLALDTQYF.